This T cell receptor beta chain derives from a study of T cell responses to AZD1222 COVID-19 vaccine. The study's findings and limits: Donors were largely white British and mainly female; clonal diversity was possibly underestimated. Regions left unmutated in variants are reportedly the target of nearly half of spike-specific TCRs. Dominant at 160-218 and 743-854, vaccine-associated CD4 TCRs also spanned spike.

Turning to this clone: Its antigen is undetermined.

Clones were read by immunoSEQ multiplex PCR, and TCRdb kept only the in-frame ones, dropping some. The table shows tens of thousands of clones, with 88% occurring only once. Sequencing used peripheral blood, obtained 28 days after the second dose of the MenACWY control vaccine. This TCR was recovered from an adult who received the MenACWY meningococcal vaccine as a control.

CDR3 sequence reads: CASGGNYGYTF. The CDR3 region has the DNA TGTGCCTCAGGGGGTAACTATGGCTACACCTTC. The chain carries TRBV28 and TRBJ1-2, with TRBD1 matching over 7 bases. This CDR3 is 11 amino acids long. Germline V lookup: CDR1 MDHEN, CDR2 SYDVKM. V was pared by 11 bases and J by 1 base, with 1 base of the junction left unmatched.